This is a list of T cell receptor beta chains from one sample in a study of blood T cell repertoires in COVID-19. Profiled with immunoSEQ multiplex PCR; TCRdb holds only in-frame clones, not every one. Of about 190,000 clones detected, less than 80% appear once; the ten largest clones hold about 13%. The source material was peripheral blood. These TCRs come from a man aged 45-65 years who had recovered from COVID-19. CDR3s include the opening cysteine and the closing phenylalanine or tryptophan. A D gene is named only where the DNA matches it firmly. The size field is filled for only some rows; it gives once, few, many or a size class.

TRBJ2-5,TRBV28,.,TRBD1,CASSIPGQQETQYF,TGTGCCAGCAGCATACCGGGACAGCAAGAGACCCAGTACTTC
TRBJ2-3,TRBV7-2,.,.,CASTLLSGSTDTQYF,TGTGCCAGCACCCTCCTCAGCGGTAGCACAGATACGCAGTATTTT
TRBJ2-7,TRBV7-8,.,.,CASRRDSYYEQYF,TGTGCCAGCCGCCGGGACTCTTACTACGAGCAGTACTTC
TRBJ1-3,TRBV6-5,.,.,CASGGFSGNTIYF,TGTGCCAGCGGAGGATTCTCTGGAAACACCATATATTTT
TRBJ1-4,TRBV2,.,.,CASSDNRASREKLFF,TGTGCCAGCAGTGATAACAGGGCGTCTCGTGAAAAACTGTTTTTT
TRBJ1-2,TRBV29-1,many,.,CSVEDLQSYTF,TGCAGCGTTGAAGATCTCCAGAGCTACACCTTC
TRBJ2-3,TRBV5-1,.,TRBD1,CASSPTGRSTDTQYF,TGCGCCAGCAGCCCGACAGGGCGAAGCACAGATACGCAGTATTTT
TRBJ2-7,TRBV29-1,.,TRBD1,CSVENRDRGTYEQYF,TGCAGCGTTGAAAACCGGGACAGGGGGACCTACGAGCAGTACTTC
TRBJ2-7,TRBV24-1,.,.,CATSDFSGILYF,TGTGCCACCAGTGATTTCAGCGGAATTCTGTACTTC
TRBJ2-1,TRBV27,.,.,CASSPLSEQQFF,TGTGCCAGCAGTCCTCTTAGCGAACAGCAGTTCTTC
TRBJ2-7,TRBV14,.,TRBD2,CASSQEQRGVYEQYF,TGTGCCAGCAGCCAAGAACAGCGGGGAGTCTACGAGCAGTACTTC
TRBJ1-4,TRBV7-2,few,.,CASSFEDSVNEKLFF,TGTGCCAGCAGCTTCGAAGACTCGGTTAATGAAAAACTGTTTTTT
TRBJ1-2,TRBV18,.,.,CASSPSGIEDYGYTF,TGTGCCAGCTCACCTTCGGGGATCGAGGACTATGGCTACACCTTC
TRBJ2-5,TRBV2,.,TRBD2,CASNWRERETQYF,TGTGCCAGCAACTGGCGGGAGAGGGAGACCCAGTACTTC
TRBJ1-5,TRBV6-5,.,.,CASSYSHRQPQHF,TGTGCCAGCAGTTACTCCCACCGGCAGCCCCAGCATTTT
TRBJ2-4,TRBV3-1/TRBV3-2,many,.,CASSQDRGVRFIQYF,TGTGCCAGCAGCCAAGATCGCGGCGTTCGTTTCATTCAGTACTTC
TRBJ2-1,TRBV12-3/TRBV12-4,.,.,CASSRLDNEQFF,TGTGCCAGCAGTCGACTAGACAATGAGCAGTTCTTC
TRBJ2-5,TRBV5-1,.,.,CASSRDPRALKETQYF,TGCGCCAGCAGCAGAGACCCGCGGGCCCTAAAAGAGACCCAGTACTTC
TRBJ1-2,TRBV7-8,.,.,CASSLAAPRTSRDYGYTF,TGTGCCAGCAGCTTAGCAGCACCTAGGACATCTCGGGACTATGGCTACACCTTC
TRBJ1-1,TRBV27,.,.,CASRKEVWNTEAFF,TGTGCCAGCAGGAAGGAGGTTTGGAACACTGAAGCTTTCTTT
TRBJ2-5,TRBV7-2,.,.,CASSFFEETQYF,TGTGCCAGCAGCTTCTTTGAAGAGACCCAGTACTTC
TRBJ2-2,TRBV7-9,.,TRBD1,CASSFGQGQAGELFF,TGTGCCAGCAGCTTCGGACAGGGACAGGCCGGGGAGCTGTTTTTT
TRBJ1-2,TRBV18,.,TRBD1,CASSRTGDYGYTF,TGTGCCAGCTCACGGACAGGAGACTATGGCTACACCTTC
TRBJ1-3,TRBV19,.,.,CASSKTGSGNTIYF,TGTGCCAGTAGTAAGACAGGCTCTGGAAACACCATATATTTT
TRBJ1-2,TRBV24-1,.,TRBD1,CATSDPLPGQGTYGYTF,TGTGCCACCAGTGATCCGCTTCCGGGACAGGGTACCTATGGCTACACCTTC
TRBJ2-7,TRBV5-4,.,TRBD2,CASRPTSGSDEQYF,TGTGCCAGCAGGCCGACTAGCGGGAGTGACGAGCAGTACTTC
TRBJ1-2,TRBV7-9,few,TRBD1,CASSLAGGISYTF,TGTGCCAGCAGCTTAGCAGGGGGCATAAGCTACACCTTC
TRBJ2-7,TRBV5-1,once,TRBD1,CASSGQGRYEQYF,TGCGCCAGCAGCGGACAGGGGAGGTACGAGCAGTACTTC
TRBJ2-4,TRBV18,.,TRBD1,CASSPPWDRGLVTNIQYF,TGTGCCAGCTCACCACCGTGGGACAGGGGGCTGGTGACGAACATTCAGTACTTC
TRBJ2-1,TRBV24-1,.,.,CATSALLAGEQFF,TGTGCCACCAGTGCCTTACTAGCAGGTGAGCAGTTCTTC
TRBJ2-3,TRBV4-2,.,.,CASSPNLGGRTDTQYF,TGTGCCAGCAGCCCCAATCTGGGGGGGCGCACAGATACGCAGTATTTT
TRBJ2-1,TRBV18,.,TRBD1,CASSPPPQGNEQFF,TGTGCCAGCTCACCACCCCCACAGGGGAATGAGCAGTTCTTC
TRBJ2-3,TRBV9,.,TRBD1,CASSETGATDTQYF,TGTGCCAGCAGCGAAACAGGGGCCACAGATACGCAGTATTTT
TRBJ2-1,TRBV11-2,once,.,CASSPTRVRVNEQFF,TGTGCCAGCAGCCCAACACGCGTCCGGGTCAATGAGCAGTTCTTC
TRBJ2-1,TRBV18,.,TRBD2,CASSPPRGGSYNEQFF,TGTGCCAGCTCACCACCGCGGGGCGGGAGTTACAATGAGCAGTTCTTC
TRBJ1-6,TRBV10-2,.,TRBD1,CASSTGTGVNSPLHF,TGCGCCAGCAGCACCGGGACAGGGGTAAATTCACCCCTCCACTTT
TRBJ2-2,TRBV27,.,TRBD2,CASRTRLAGGATGELFF,TGTGCCAGCAGGACGCGACTAGCGGGAGGTGCCACCGGGGAGCTGTTTTTT
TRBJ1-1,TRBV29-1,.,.,CSVESVTEAFF,TGCAGCGTTGAATCCGTCACTGAAGCTTTCTTT